This T cell receptor (beta chain) stems from a study of response to subunit inactivated influenza vaccine. Study-level points and caveats: Each seasonal influenza vaccination recruits few new T cells, the authors suggested.

Trimming cost V 7 bases and J 7 bases, with 8 bases left between them. CDR1 SEHNR and CDR2 FQNEAQ come from the germline V gene (reference sequence). The CDR3 length is 12 residues. Note on this clonotype: Antigen specificity is unknown.

A single record per CDR3 protein comes from TCRdb applying MiXCR to the RT-PCR reads. The sample includes roughly 500,000 distinct CDR3 sequences, approximately 17% seen only once; the top ten take less than 4%. Sequenced here: CD4+ T cells sorted from PBMCs, sampled around 25 months after vaccination. The TCR comes from a man aged 45-69 years who received an inactivated influenza vaccine. The J gene is TRBJ1-6, the V gene TRBV7-9, with a tentative D call TRBD1 (6 bases). The CDR3 DNA sequence: TGTGCCAGCAACACAGGGAATTCACCCCTCCACTTT. It is translated as CASNTGNSPLHF.